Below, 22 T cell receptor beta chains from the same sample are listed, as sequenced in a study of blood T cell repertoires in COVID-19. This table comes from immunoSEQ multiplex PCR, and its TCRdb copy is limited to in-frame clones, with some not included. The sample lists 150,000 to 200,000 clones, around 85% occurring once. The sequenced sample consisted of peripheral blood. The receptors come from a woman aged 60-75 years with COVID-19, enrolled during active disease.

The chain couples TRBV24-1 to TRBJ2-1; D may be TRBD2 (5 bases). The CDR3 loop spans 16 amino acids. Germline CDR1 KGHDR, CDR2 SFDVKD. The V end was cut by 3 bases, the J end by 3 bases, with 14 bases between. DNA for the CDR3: TGTGCCACCAGTGATGTCGCGAACGGGGACTACAATGAGCAGTTCTTC. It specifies CATSDVANGDYNEQFF.

The CDR3 region is CASSFSGITEAFF. CDR3 nucleotide sequence: TGTGCCAGCAGTTTCTCCGGGATCACTGAAGCTTTCTTT. V is TRBV12-3 or TRBV12-4 and J is TRBJ1-1; no reliable D call. V lost 3 bases and J lost 4, with 9 bases in between. The length of the CDR3 is 13 residues.

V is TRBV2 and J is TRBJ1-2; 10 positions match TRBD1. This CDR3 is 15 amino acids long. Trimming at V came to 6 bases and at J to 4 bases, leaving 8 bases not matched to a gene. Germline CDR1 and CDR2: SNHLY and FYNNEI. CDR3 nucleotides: TGTGCCAGCAGCTTCGACAGGGGGCTGGGCTATGGCTACACCTTC. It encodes CASSFDRGLGYGYTF.

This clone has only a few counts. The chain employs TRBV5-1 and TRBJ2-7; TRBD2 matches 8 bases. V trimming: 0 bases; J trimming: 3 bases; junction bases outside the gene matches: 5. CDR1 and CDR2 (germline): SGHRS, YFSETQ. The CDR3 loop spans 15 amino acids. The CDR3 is CASSLDGRADYEQYF. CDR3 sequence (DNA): TGCGCCAGCAGCTTGGACGGGAGGGCCGACTACGAGCAGTACTTC.

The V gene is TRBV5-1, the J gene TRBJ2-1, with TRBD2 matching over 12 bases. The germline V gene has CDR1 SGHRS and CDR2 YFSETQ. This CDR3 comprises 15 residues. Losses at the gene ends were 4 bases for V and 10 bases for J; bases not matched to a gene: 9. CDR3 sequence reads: CASSRTSGTAGEQFF. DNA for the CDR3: TGCGCCAGCAGCCGGACTAGCGGGACCGCGGGGGAGCAGTTCTTC.

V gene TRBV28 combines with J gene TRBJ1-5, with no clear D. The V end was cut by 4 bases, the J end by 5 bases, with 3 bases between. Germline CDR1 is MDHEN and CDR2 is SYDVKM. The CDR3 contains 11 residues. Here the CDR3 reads CASSSDQPQHF. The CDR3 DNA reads TGTGCCAGCAGTTCGGATCAGCCCCAGCATTTT.

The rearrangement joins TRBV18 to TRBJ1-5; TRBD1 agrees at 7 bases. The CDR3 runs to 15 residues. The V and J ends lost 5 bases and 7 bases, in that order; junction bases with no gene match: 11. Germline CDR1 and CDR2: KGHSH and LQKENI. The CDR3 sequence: CASSEGQVGLQPQHF. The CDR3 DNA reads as TGTGCCAGCTCAGAAGGACAGGTAGGCTTGCAGCCCCAGCATTTT. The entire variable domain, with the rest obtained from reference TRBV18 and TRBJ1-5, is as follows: NAGVMQNPRHLVRRRGQEARLRCSPMKGHSHVYWYRQLPEEGLKFMVYLQKENIIDESGMPKERFSAEFPKEGPSILRIQQVVRGDSAAYFCASSEGQVGLQPQHFGDGTRLSIL.

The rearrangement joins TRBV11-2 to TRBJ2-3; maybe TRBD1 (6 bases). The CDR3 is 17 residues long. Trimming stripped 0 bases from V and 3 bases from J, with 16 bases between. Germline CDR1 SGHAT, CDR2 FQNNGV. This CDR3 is CASSLDPPRGSTDTQYF. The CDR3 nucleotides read TGTGCCAGCAGCTTAGATCCCCCCAGGGGAAGTACAGATACGCAGTATTTT.

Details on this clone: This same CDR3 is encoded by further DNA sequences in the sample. CDR3 residues: CASSVGDRGETQYF. Written as DNA, the CDR3 is TGTGCCAGCAGCGTAGGGGACAGGGGAGAGACCCAGTACTTC. The genes are TRBV9 and TRBJ2-5; 10 bases are shared with TRBD1. CDR3 length: 14 amino acids. With 0 bases clipped from V and 4 bases from J, the junction kept 0 bases outside the gene matches. Germline CDR1 is SGDLS and CDR2 is YYNGEE.

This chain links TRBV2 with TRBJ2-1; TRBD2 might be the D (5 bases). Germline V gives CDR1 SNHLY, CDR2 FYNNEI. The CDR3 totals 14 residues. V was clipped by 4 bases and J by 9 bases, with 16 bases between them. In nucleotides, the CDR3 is TGTGCCAGCAGTGTTAGTTATCAAGCGGTTGAGCAGTTCTTC. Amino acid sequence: CASSVSYQAVEQFF. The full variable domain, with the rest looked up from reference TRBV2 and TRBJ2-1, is EPEVTQTPSHQVTQMGQEVILRCVPISNHLYFYWYRQILGQKVEFLVSFYNNEISEKSEIFDDQFSVERPDGSNFTLKIRSTKLEDSAMYFCASSVSYQAVEQFFGPGTRLTVL.

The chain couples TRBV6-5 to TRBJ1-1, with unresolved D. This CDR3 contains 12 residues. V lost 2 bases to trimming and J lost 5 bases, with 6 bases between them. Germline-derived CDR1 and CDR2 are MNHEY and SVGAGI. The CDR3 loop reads CASSYGATEAFF. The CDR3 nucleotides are TGTGCCAGCAGTTACGGAGCTACTGAAGCTTTCTTT.

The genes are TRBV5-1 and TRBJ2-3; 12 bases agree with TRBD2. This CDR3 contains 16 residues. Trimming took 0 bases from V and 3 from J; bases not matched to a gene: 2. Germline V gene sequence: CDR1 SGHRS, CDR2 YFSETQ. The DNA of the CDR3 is TGCGCCAGCAGCTTGGGCCTAGCGGGAGGGACAGATACGCAGTATTTT. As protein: CASSLGLAGGTDTQYF.

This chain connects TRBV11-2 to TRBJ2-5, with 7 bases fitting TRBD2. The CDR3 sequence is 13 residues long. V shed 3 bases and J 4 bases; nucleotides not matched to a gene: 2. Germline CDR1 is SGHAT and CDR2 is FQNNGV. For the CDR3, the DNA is TGTGCCAGCAGCTTTTCGGGAGGAGAGACCCAGTACTTC. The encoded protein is CASSFSGGETQYF.

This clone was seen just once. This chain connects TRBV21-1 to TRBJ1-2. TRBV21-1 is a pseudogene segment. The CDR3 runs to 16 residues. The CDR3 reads CASSKVGELGGYGYTF. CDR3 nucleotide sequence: TGTGCCAGCAGCAAAGTTGGGGAACTCGGGGGATATGGCTACACCTTC.

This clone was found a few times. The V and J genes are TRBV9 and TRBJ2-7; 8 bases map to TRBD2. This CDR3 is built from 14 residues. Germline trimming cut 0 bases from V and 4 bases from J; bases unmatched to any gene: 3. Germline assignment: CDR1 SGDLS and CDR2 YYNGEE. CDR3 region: CASSVAGGPYEQYF. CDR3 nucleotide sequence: TGTGCCAGCAGCGTAGCGGGAGGGCCTTACGAGCAGTACTTC.

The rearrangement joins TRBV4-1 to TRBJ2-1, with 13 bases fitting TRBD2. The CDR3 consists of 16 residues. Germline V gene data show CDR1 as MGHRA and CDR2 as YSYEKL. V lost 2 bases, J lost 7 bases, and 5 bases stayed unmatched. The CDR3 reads CASSQPGLAGRNEQFF. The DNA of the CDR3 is TGCGCCAGCAGCCAACCGGGACTAGCGGGACGTAATGAGCAGTTCTTC.

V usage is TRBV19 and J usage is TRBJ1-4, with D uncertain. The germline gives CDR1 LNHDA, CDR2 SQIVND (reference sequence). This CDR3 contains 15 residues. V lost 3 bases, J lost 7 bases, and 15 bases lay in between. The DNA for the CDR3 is TGTGCCAGTAGTATCCTCAACTTACCTGGTGAAAAACTGTTTTTT. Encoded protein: CASSILNLPGEKLFF.

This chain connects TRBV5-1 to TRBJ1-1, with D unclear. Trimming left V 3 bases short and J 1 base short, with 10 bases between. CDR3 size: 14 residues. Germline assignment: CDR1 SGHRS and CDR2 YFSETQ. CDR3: CASSYTDSNTEAFF. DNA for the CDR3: TGCGCCAGCAGCTACACGGACTCGAACACTGAAGCTTTCTTT.

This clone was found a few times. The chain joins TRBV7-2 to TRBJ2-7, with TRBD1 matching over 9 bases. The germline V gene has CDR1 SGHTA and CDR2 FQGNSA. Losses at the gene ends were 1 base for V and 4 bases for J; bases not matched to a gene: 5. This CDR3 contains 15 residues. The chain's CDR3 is CASSLGGQGTYEQYF. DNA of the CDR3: TGTGCCAGCAGCTTAGGTGGACAGGGGACGTACGAGCAGTACTTC.

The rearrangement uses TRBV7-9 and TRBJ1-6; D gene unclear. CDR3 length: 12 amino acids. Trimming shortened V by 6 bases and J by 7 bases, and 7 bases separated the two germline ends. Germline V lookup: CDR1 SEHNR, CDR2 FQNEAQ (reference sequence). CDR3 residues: CASSSSNSPLHF. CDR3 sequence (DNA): TGTGCCAGCAGTTCCTCGAATTCACCCCTCCACTTT.

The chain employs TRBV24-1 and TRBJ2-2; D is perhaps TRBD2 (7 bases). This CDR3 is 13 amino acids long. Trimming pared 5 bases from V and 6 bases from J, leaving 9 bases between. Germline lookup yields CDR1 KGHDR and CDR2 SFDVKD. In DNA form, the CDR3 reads TGTGCCACCAGTGTGCGGGGGCCCGGGGAGCTGTTTTTT. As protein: CATSVRGPGELFF.

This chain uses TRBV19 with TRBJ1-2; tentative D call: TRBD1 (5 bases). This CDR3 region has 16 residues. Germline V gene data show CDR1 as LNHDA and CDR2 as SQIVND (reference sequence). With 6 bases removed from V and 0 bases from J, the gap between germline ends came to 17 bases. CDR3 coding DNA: TGTGCCAGTAGCAAACTCCCTGGACAAGCTAACTATGGCTACACCTTC. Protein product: CASSKLPGQANYGYTF.